This entry lists 22 T cell receptor beta chains sequenced from one sample in a study of CD8 T cells in Susac syndrome. Reverse transcription of about 0.45 to 1 ug RNA was carried out with random hexamers. A single record per CDR3 protein comes from TCRdb applying MiXCR to the immunoSEQ multiplex PCR reads. The profile shows around 140,000 distinct CDR3 sequences, over 90% of them singletons. Material for sequencing was CD4+ T cells from PBMCs. These receptors all stem from a human donor with Susac syndrome.

This clonotype was found once. The chain couples TRBV29-1 to TRBJ2-5; 9 bases are shared with TRBD1. The CDR3 runs 15 residues. V lost 4 bases, J lost 5 bases, and 11 bases stayed unmatched. Per germline, CDR1 SQVTM and CDR2 ANQGSEA. For the CDR3, the DNA is TGCAGCGTTGTTGCCTTACAGGGGGCCAAGGAGACCCAGTACTTC. It codes for CSVVALQGAKETQYF.

V is TRBV30 and J is TRBJ2-5, with unresolved D. The germline V and J ends were trimmed by 1 base and 4 bases, with 10 bases remaining between them. Looked up from germline, CDR1 is GTSNPN and CDR2 is SVGIG (reference sequence). The CDR3 length is 13 residues. For the CDR3, the DNA is TGTGCCTGGAGTGGCCGGCGAGGAGAGACCCAGTACTTC. Amino acid sequence: CAWSGRRGETQYF.

This clonotype showed up just once. The chain recombines TRBV30 with TRBJ1-2; D gene uncertain. CDR1 GTSNPN and CDR2 SVGIG come from the germline V gene (reference sequence). The V and J ends lost 5 bases and 4 bases respectively, with 11 bases between them. The CDR3 totals 12 residues. CDR3 in amino acids: CAWARVGYGYTF. CDR3 coding DNA: TGTGCCTGGGCTAGGGTTGGCTATGGCTACACCTTC.

This chain joins TRBV29-1 and TRBJ2-1; TRBD2 matches 7 bases. Germline V gene sequence: CDR1 SQVTM, CDR2 ANQGSEA. The V gene end was trimmed by 2 bases and the J gene end by 8 bases; junction bases not matched to a gene: 9. This CDR3 contains 14 residues. In DNA, the CDR3 is TGCAGCGTTGAAAGTCTAGCGGTCACCCATGAGCAGTTCTTC. Amino acids: CSVESLAVTHEQFF.

In its sample, this clonotype was seen once. The rearrangement joins TRBV5-6 to TRBJ2-1; 10 bases are a match to TRBD1. CDR3 length: 15 amino acids. The germline CDR1 and CDR2 sequences are SGHDT and YYEEEE. V lost 0 bases, J lost 8 bases, and 5 bases stayed unmatched. This CDR3 is CASSLAGTGVDEQFF. As DNA, the CDR3 is TGTGCCAGCAGCTTGGCCGGGACAGGGGTCGATGAGCAGTTCTTC.

The chain uses TRBV29-1 and TRBJ1-4; D not certain. Germline lookup yields CDR1 SQVTM and CDR2 ANQGSEA. The CDR3 has 10 residues. V was trimmed by 4 bases and J by 8 bases, leaving 5 bases between them. The DNA of the CDR3 is TGCAGCGTTGGACAAGAAAAACTGTTTTTT. Protein product: CSVGQEKLFF.

This chain connects TRBV7-9 to TRBJ2-2; D not certain. Germline-derived CDR1 and CDR2 are SEHNR and FQNEAQ (reference sequence). V was trimmed by 2 bases and J by 7 bases, leaving 11 bases between them. The CDR3 contains 14 residues. The CDR3 bases are TGTGCCAGCAGCTTAACGGGTACAGACGGGGAGCTGTTTTTT. This gives the protein CASSLTGTDGELFF.

The chain uses TRBV4-2 and TRBJ2-7; D uncertain. The CDR3 extends over 14 amino acids. Germline V gene sequence: CDR1 LGHNA, CDR2 YNFKEQ. Trimming left V 0 bases short and J 7 bases short, with 13 bases between. CDR3 in amino acids: CASSQDRRSLEQYF. Written as DNA, the CDR3 is TGTGCCAGCAGCCAAGACCGCCGCTCCCTGGAGCAGTACTTC.

This clonotype was counted a single time. This chain links TRBV30 with TRBJ1-1, with a possible D match to TRBD1 (6 bases). Trimming shortened V by 5 bases and J by 3 bases, and 22 bases separated the two germline ends. The CDR3 consists of 16 residues. CDR1 GTSNPN and CDR2 SVGIG come from the germline V gene (reference sequence). The CDR3 DNA follows: TGTGCCTGGGACTCCCGGCGGGGGGCGGACCACACTGAAGCTTTCTTT. This sequence encodes CAWDSRRGADHTEAFF.

CDR3 sequence (DNA): TGTGCCAGCAGTGAATCGCCGGGACAGAGCTACGAGCAGTACTTC. It yields the protein CASSESPGQSYEQYF. The genes are TRBV25-1 and TRBJ2-7; 7 nucleotides line up with TRBD1. The CDR3 loop spans 15 amino acids. Germline values: CDR1 MGHDK, CDR2 SYGVNS. V lost 1 base, J lost 3 bases, and 6 bases stayed unmatched.

This rearrangement joins TRBV21-1 to TRBJ1-6; the table calls TRBD1, which could not be checked here. TRBV21-1 counts as a pseudogene. The CDR3 has 16 amino acids. CDR3 sequence: CASSRTGRGNNSPLHF. CDR3 DNA: TGTGCCAGCAGCCGGACAGGGCGAGGGAATAATTCACCCCTCCACTTT.

The chain couples TRBV4-1 to TRBJ1-2; perhaps TRBD1 as D (5 bases). The CDR3 runs to 15 residues. Germline CDR1 MGHRA, CDR2 YSYEKL. The germline V and J ends were trimmed by 4 bases and 2 bases, with 14 bases remaining between them. In DNA, the CDR3 is TGCGCCAGCAGCCTAACGGACATCCAAAACTATGGCTACACCTTC. It yields the protein CASSLTDIQNYGYTF.

In this sample, this clonotype turned up a few times. This chain joins TRBV5-6 and TRBJ2-7; D possibly corresponds to TRBD1 (5 bases). V dropped 4 bases and J dropped 3 bases, with 8 bases sitting between them. Germline values: CDR1 SGHDT, CDR2 YYEEEE. The CDR3 consists of 12 residues. The CDR3 protein is CASSRDSYEQYF. In DNA form, the CDR3 reads TGTGCCAGCAGCCGAGACAGCTACGAGCAGTACTTC.

The rearrangement uses TRBV6-2 or TRBV6-3 and TRBJ2-7; no reliable D call. Germline assignment: CDR1 MNHEY and CDR2 SVGEGT. This CDR3 has 14 amino acids. Trimming shortened V by 6 bases and J by 4 bases, and 16 bases separated the two germline ends. The chain's CDR3 is CASSGSPLSYEQYF. DNA of the CDR3: TGTGCCAGCAGCGGCAGTCCCTTAAGTTACGAGCAGTACTTC.

The V call is TRBV4-2, the J call TRBJ2-4, with 7 bases identical to TRBD2. This CDR3 contains 17 residues. Trimming removed 0 bases from V and 2 bases from J; junction bases left unmatched: 7. Germline assignment: CDR1 LGHNA and CDR2 YNFKEQ. The CDR3 region is CASSQDPRSGTKNIQYF. For the CDR3, the DNA is TGTGCCAGCAGCCAAGATCCGAGGAGCGGGACCAAAAACATTCAGTACTTC.

This clonotype was observed once. V gene TRBV20-1 combines with J gene TRBJ2-2, with no clear D. Germline V gene data show CDR1 as DFQATT and CDR2 as SNEGSKA (reference sequence). Trimming cost V 0 bases and J 7 bases, with 21 bases left between them. The CDR3 length is 17 residues. The CDR3 is CSARDSLASVHLGELFF. In nucleotides, the CDR3 is TGCAGTGCTAGAGATTCTCTGGCCAGTGTTCATCTCGGGGAGCTGTTTTTT.

The chain recombines TRBV9 with TRBJ2-2; D might be TRBD1 or TRBD2, each matching 6 bases. Trimming took 3 bases from V and 1 from J, leaving 13 bases between them. The CDR3 is 16 amino acids. CDR1 and CDR2 from the germline V gene are SGDLS and YYNGEE. In DNA, the CDR3 is TGTGCCAGCAGCGAAGGGGGGCGGATGAACACCGGGGAGCTGTTTTTT. Its translation: CASSEGGRMNTGELFF.

Here the CDR3 reads CASGTGELFF. The CDR3 DNA sequence: TGTGCCAGCGGCACCGGGGAGCTGTTTTTT. The chain recombines TRBV12-3 or TRBV12-4 with TRBJ2-2; D call uncertain. V lost 8 bases and J 4 bases, leaving 2 bases between the germline ends. This CDR3 spans 10 amino acids.

J is TRBJ2-3 and V is TRBV23-1; D could derive from TRBD1 or TRBD2 (5 bases each). TRBV23-1 is annotated as an ORF whose role is uncertain. CDR3 size: 15 residues. Trimming cost V 6 bases and J 8 bases, with 21 bases left between them. The CDR3: CASSQFRPGRSTQYF. Here the CDR3 DNA reads TGCGCCAGCAGCCAGTTTCGACCGGGACGATCTACGCAGTATTTT.

This rearrangement joins TRBV9 to TRBJ1-3; D is unclear. The length of the CDR3 is 13 residues. The germline V gene encodes CDR1 SGDLS and CDR2 YYNGEE. Deletions cut 4 bases from V and 1 base from J, with 6 bases between. CDR3 region: CASSSNSGNTIYF. DNA for the CDR3: TGTGCCAGCAGCTCGAATTCTGGAAACACCATATATTTT.

The chain combines TRBV12-3 or TRBV12-4 with TRBJ1-6, with 11 nucleotides matching TRBD1. CDR3 size: 14 residues. Trimming cost V 5 bases and J 9 bases; bases outside gene matches: 3. The CDR3 loop reads CASSLGTGGSPLHF. CDR3 DNA: TGTGCCAGCAGTCTTGGGACAGGGGGTTCACCCCTCCACTTT.

This chain connects TRBV5-1 to TRBJ1-2; perhaps TRBD1 as D (5 bases). Germline CDR1 and CDR2: SGHRS and YFSETQ. CDR3 length: 14 amino acids. Trimming took off 0 bases at V and 8 bases at J, with 14 bases between the two ends. In DNA, the CDR3 is TGCGCCAGCAGCTTGGTCCAGGGTATAACGGGCTACACCTTC. This sequence encodes CASSLVQGITGYTF.